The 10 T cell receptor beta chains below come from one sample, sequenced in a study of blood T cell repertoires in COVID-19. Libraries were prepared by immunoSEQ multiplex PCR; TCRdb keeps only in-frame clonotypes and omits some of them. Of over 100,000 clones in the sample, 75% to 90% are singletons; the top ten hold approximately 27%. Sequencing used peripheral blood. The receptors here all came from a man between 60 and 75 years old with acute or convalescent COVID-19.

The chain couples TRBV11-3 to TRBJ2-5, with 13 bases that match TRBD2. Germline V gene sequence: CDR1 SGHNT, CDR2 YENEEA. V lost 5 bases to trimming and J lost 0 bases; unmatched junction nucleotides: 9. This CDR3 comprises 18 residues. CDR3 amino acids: CASSRRTSGSWHQETQYF. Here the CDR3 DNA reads TGTGCCAGCAGCCGAAGGACTAGCGGGAGTTGGCACCAAGAGACCCAGTACTTC. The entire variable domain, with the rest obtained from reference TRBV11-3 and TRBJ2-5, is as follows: EAGVVQSPRYKIIEKKQPVAFWCNPISGHNTLYWYLQNLGQGPELLIRYENEEAVDDSQLPKDRFSAERLKGVDSTLKIQPAELGDSAVYLCASSRRTSGSWHQETQYFGPGTRLLVL.

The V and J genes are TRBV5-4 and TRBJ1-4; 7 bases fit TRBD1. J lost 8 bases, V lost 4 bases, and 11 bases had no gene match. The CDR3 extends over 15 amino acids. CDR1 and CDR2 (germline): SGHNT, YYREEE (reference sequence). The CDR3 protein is CASSPRQGVGEKLFF. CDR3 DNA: TGTGCCAGCAGCCCCCGGCAGGGGGTTGGAGAAAAACTGTTTTTT. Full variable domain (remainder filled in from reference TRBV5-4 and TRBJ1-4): ETGVTQSPTHLIKTRGQQVTLRCSSQSGHNTVSWYQQALGQGPQFIFQYYREEENGRGNFPPRFSGLQFPNYSSELNVNALELDDSALYLCASSPRQGVGEKLFFGSGTQLSVL.

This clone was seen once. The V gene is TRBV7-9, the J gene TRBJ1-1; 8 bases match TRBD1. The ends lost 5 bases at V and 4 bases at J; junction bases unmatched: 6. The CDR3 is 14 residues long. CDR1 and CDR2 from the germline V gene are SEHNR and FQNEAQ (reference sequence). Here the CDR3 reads CASSTQTGGTEAFF. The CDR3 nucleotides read TGTGCCAGCAGCACCCAAACAGGGGGCACTGAAGCTTTCTTT.

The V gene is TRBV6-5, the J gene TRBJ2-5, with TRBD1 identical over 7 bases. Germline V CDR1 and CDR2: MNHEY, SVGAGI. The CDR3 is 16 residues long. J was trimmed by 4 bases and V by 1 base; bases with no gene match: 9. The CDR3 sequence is CASSYYRGQDGETQYF. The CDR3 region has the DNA TGTGCCAGCAGTTACTACCGCGGACAGGATGGAGAGACCCAGTACTTC.

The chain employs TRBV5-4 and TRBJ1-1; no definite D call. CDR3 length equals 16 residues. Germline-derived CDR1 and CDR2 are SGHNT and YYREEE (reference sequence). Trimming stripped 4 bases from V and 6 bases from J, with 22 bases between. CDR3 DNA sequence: TGTGCCAGCAGCCCCTCCGCGAGAGGTAAGATCGCTGAAGCTTTCTTT. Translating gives CASSPSARGKIAEAFF.

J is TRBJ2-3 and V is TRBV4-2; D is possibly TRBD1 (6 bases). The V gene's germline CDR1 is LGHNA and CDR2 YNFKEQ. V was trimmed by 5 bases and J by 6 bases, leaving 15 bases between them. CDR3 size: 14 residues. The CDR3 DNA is TGTGCCAGCAGCACAACCTCGAGGGGGGATACGCAGTATTTT. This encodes CASSTTSRGDTQYF.

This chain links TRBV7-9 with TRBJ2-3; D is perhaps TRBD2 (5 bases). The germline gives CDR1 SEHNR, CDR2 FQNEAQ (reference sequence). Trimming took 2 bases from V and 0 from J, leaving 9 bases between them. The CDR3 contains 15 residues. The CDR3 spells CASSLRRESTDTQYF. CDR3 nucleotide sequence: TGTGCCAGCAGCTTAAGAAGGGAGAGCACAGATACGCAGTATTTT.

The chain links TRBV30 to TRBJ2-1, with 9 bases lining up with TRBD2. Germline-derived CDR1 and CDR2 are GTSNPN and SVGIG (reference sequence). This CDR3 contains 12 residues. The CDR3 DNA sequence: TGTGCTTCCGCGGGAGGGCCGGGTGAGCAGTTCTTC. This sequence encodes CASAGGPGEQFF.

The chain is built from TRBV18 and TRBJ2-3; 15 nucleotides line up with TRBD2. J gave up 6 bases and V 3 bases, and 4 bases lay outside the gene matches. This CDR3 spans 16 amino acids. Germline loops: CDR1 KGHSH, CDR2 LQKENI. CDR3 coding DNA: TGTGCCAGCTCACCGGGACTAGCGGGAGGCAGCGATACGCAGTATTTT. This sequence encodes CASSPGLAGGSDTQYF.

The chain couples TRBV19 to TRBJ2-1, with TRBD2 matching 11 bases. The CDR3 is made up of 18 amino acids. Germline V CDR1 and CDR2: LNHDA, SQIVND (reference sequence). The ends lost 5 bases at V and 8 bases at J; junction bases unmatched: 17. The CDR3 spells CASSPQSRLAGSTDEQFF. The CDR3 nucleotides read TGTGCCAGTAGTCCTCAGTCCAGACTAGCGGGAAGTACAGATGAGCAGTTCTTC.